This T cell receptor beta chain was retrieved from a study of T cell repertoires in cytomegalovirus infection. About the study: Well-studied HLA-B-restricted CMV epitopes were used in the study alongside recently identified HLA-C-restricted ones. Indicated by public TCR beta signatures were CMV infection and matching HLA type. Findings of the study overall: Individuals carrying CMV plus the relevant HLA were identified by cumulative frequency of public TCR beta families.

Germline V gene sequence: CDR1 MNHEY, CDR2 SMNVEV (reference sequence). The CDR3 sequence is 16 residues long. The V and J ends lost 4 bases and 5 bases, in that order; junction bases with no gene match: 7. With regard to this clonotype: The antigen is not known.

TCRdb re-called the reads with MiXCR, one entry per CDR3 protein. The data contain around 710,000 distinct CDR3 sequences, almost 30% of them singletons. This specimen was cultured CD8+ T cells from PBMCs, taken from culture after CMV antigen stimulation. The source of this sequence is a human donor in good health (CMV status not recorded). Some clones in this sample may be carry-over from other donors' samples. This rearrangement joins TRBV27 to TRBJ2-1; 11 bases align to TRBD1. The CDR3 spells CASSSPGTGGNNEQFF. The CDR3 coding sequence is TGTGCCAGCAGTTCTCCCGGGACAGGGGGTAACAATGAGCAGTTCTTC.